Shown below are 10 T cell receptor beta chains from a single sample sequenced in a study of long-term antiretroviral therapy in people with HIV. Sequencing used immunoSEQ v3.0 at survey level. The repertoire was sequenced with immunoSEQ multiplex PCR; TCRdb's copy has only in-frame clones and lacks some. The sample holds 25,000 or so clones, around 88% seen once. The source material was unsorted PBMCs, sampled 3 years after starting antiretroviral therapy. The receptors come from a man aged 18 to 29 with HIV.

The CDR3 coding sequence is TGTGCCAGCAGCTTTACTGCTAATGAAAAACTGTTTTTT. Protein: CASSFTANEKLFF. The V and J genes are TRBV7-9 and TRBJ1-4; D is ambiguous. The V gene lost 3 bases and the J gene lost 3 bases, with 5 bases spanning the gap. The CDR3 is 13 residues long. The germline V gene has CDR1 SEHNR and CDR2 FQNEAQ (reference sequence).

This chain links TRBV11-2 with TRBJ1-4, with no clear D. The V and J ends lost 5 bases and 8 bases respectively, with 12 bases between them. CDR1 SGHAT and CDR2 FQNNGV come from the germline V gene. This CDR3 contains 13 residues. CDR3 bases: TGTGCCAGCAGCCCCTACAGAGGGGAAAAACTGTTTTTT. Translation: CASSPYRGEKLFF.

The V and J genes are TRBV19 and TRBJ1-1; TRBD1 agrees at 7 bases. Losses at the gene ends were 5 bases for V and 3 bases for J; bases not matched to a gene: 6. This CDR3 is 14 amino acids long. Per germline, CDR1 LNHDA and CDR2 SQIVND (reference sequence). In DNA, the CDR3 is TGTGCCAGTAGTCACAGGGGTTGGGACACTGAAGCTTTCTTT. As protein: CASSHRGWDTEAFF.

This clone is a singleton in its sample. The rearrangement links TRBV7-9 to TRBJ2-2, with D unresolved. V was trimmed by 2 bases and J by 2 bases, leaving 12 bases between them. The CDR3 length is 16 residues. From germline, CDR1 is SEHNR and CDR2 FQNEAQ (reference sequence). The CDR3 region is CASSLRQALNTGELFF. CDR3 sequence (DNA): TGTGCCAGCAGCTTAAGGCAGGCCCTAAACACCGGGGAGCTGTTTTTT. The full variable domain, rest sourced from reference TRBV7-9 and TRBJ2-2, is DTGVSQNPRHKITKRGQNVTFRCDPISEHNRLYWYRQTLGQGPEFLTYFQNEAQLEKSRLLSDRFSAERPKGSFSTLEIQRTEQGDSAMYLCASSLRQALNTGELFFGEGSRLTVL.

The J gene is TRBJ1-6, the V gene TRBV11-3; D not resolved. Per the germline V gene, CDR1 is SGHNT and CDR2 is YENEEA. Trimming removed 5 bases at V and 10 bases at J, with 12 bases between. The CDR3 length is 13 residues. Here the CDR3 DNA reads TGTGCCAGCAGCCCGAACCCGGAATCACCCCTCCACTTT. Residues: CASSPNPESPLHF. The whole variable domain, filled in from reference TRBV11-3 and TRBJ1-6, reads EAGVVQSPRYKIIEKKQPVAFWCNPISGHNTLYWYLQNLGQGPELLIRYENEEAVDDSQLPKDRFSAERLKGVDSTLKIQPAELGDSAVYLCASSPNPESPLHFGNGTRLTVT.

The chain employs TRBV4-1 and TRBJ2-5, with no clear D. Trimming shortened V by 0 bases and J by 5 bases, and 7 bases separated the two germline ends. CDR3 length: 13 residues. Germline assignment: CDR1 MGHRA and CDR2 YSYEKL. Here the CDR3 DNA reads TGCGCCAGCAGCCAAGATCTGGAGGAGACCCAGTACTTC. It yields the protein CASSQDLEETQYF.

This clone was detected only a few times. The rearrangement links TRBV7-9 to TRBJ2-7; no clear D. The ends were cut back, 10 bases at V and 3 bases at J, with 19 bases in the middle. CDR3 length: 14 residues. CDR1 SEHNR and CDR2 FQNEAQ come from the germline V gene (reference sequence). The CDR3 coding sequence is TGTGCCACCGGGCCGGCAAACCAGATCTACGAGCAGTACGTC. Protein sequence: CATGPANQIYEQYV.

CDR3 nucleotide sequence: TGTGCCAGAAGCAAAGCTAGCGGGGGGGCCTCTAGCACAGATACGCAGTATTTT. It encodes CARSKASGGASSTDTQYF. This chain uses TRBV5-3 with TRBJ2-3; 12 bases agree with TRBD2. TRBV5-3 is sorted into the ORF group, with uncertain function. The CDR3 runs to 18 residues. V dropped 4 bases and J dropped 0; count of bases not matched to a gene: 9.

The chain recombines TRBV19 with TRBJ2-1, with 13 bases aligning to TRBD2. Trimming cost V 6 bases and J 2 bases; bases outside gene matches: 7. Germline V gene lookup returns CDR1 LNHDA and CDR2 SQIVND (reference sequence). This CDR3 is built from 17 residues. This CDR3 reads CASRPGLAGETYNEQFF. CDR3 coding DNA: TGTGCCAGTAGGCCTGGACTAGCGGGGGAAACCTACAATGAGCAGTTCTTC. Complete variable domain (other parts from reference TRBV19 and TRBJ2-1): DGGITQSPKYLFRKEGQNVTLSCEQNLNHDAMYWYRQDPGQGLRLIYYSQIVNDFQKGDIAEGYSVSREKKESFPLTVTSAQKNPTAFYLCASRPGLAGETYNEQFFGPGTRLTVL.

V is TRBV28 and J is TRBJ2-5; no reliable D call. The CDR3 has 12 amino acids. Germline-derived CDR1 and CDR2 are MDHEN and SYDVKM. V was clipped by 7 bases and J by 5 bases, with 11 bases between them. The CDR3 bases are TGTGCCAGCACCTCCTCCGCGGAGACCCAGTACTTC. Its protein is CASTSSAETQYF.